Sequencing of this T cell receptor beta chain was carried out in a study of blood T cell repertoires in COVID-19. Per the original data handling: Amplifying reference gene primers gave estimates of nucleated cell counts. Produced via immunoSEQ multiplex PCR; TCRdb's table is partial and in-frame only. V and J calls and clone size are as listed in that table; D and trimming were resolved from the DNA. The table lists roughly 250,000 clones, 80% to 90% of them singletons. Germline assignment: CDR1 MRHNA and CDR2 SNTAGT. The V segment lost 6 bases and the J segment 4 bases; nucleotides outside the gene matches: 10. The length of the CDR3 is 15 residues. Across about 22 US areas, participants ranged in age from roughly 18 to 89 years. Cohort assignment relied on participant-reported clinical history. Among Cohort 3 donors, those recovered had two negative PCRs, clearance, or symptom resolution. This clone was detected only a few times.

The sequence was collected from a woman aged 18-29 years who had recovered from COVID-19. V and J are TRBV6-4 and TRBJ2-3, with 7 bases lining up with TRBD2. The sequencing sample was made of PBMCs or T cells enriched from blood (not recorded which). For the CDR3, the DNA is TGTGCCAGCAGCGAAGGTGTTAGCGGGTCAGATACGCAGTATTTT. It translates to CASSEGVSGSDTQYF.